Listed below are T cell receptor beta chains from one sample, sequenced in a study of T cells expressing NK-cell markers. TCRdb reprocessed the 5' RACE reads and reports one entry per CDR3 protein, with no DNA. The sample totals fewer than 400,000 distinct CDR3 sequences; its top ten clones hold about 5.2%. The sample was blood T cells: a sorted CD56 or NKG2C T cell subset, CD4+ or CD8+ T cells, or bulk PBMC T cells (not recorded which). The receptors stem from a man aged 18 to 69 in good health. Both conserved end residues are part of each CDR3.

V gene	J gene	CDR3 protein
TRBV7-9	TRBJ1-1	CASSSEARSTEAFF
TRBV4-1	TRBJ1-3	CASSQETANSGNTIYF
TRBV29-1	TRBJ1-4	CSVEVSDTGSGGEKLFF
TRBV28	TRBJ2-7	CATKREYEQYF
TRBV2	TRBJ1-4	CASSSQGAFGEKLFF
TRBV12-5	TRBJ2-5	CASGLPQGADKTQYF
TRBV5-6	TRBJ2-7	CASSLEYTSKSEQYF
TRBV12-3/TRBV12-4	TRBJ2-7	CASSFREPGLGYEQYF
TRBV12-3/TRBV12-4	TRBJ2-1	CASSSTSLRGTYNEQFF
TRBV5-6	TRBJ1-2	CASSLLIPGQGEYYGYTF
TRBV5-1	TRBJ2-3	CASSGKDSLGTDTQYF
TRBV4-2	TRBJ2-7	CASSQVGQGLNYEQYF
TRBV15	TRBJ2-7	CAVSFNAGSYEQYF
TRBV28	TRBJ2-6	CASREQGVSGANVLTF